What follows are 5 T cell receptor beta chains derived from one specimen sequenced in a study of blood T cell repertoires in COVID-19. The protocol was immunoSEQ multiplex PCR, while the TCRdb copy is restricted to in-frame clones and leaves out a portion. The sample shows 130,000 to 150,000 clones, 65% to 80% of them seen only once. The specimen sequenced was peripheral blood. Receptor source: a woman aged 60 to 75 with acute or convalescent COVID-19.

The CDR3 DNA reads as TGTGCCAGCAGCCGGCGGGGGAACTATGGCTACACCTTC. Its protein is CASSRRGNYGYTF. This sequence joins TRBV28 and TRBJ1-2, with D possibly being TRBD1 (5 bases). Trimming cost V 6 bases and J 2 bases, with 10 bases left between them. The CDR3 is 13 residues long. The germline V gene has CDR1 MDHEN and CDR2 SYDVKM.

The rearrangement links TRBV15 to TRBJ2-2; D might be TRBD1 (6 bases). Germline values: CDR1 LNHNV, CDR2 YYDKDF (reference sequence). Trimming took off 0 bases at V and 4 bases at J, with 18 bases between the two ends. The CDR3 runs to 18 residues. The CDR3 spells CATSRDNRLRGSTGELFF. DNA for the CDR3: TGTGCCACCAGCAGAGATAATAGGTTGAGGGGGAGCACCGGGGAGCTGTTTTTT.

The chain uses TRBV29-1 and TRBJ2-1; no clear D gene. V was pared by 4 bases and J by 10 bases, with 8 bases between. The germline V gene encodes CDR1 SQVTM and CDR2 ANQGSEA. The CDR3 loop spans 10 amino acids. CDR3 in amino acids: CSVGGQEQFF. CDR3 in DNA: TGCAGCGTTGGTGGCCAGGAGCAGTTCTTC.

V usage is TRBV29-1 and J usage is TRBJ1-1; D may be TRBD1 (6 bases). Germline CDR1 is SQVTM and CDR2 is ANQGSEA. This CDR3 is built from 12 residues. The germline V and J ends were trimmed by 3 bases and 6 bases, with 11 bases remaining between them. Written as DNA, the CDR3 is TGCAGCGTTGAGTGGGGGGGGCCTGAAGCTTTCTTT. Translation: CSVEWGGPEAFF.

This chain joins TRBV27 and TRBJ1-1, with 7 bases aligning to TRBD1. The CDR3 runs to 14 residues. With 8 bases clipped from V and 0 bases from J, the junction kept 6 bases outside the gene matches. Germline CDR1 is MNHEY and CDR2 is SMNVEV (reference sequence). CDR3 sequence (DNA): TGTGCCAGCCGCCTCGGGACAGTGAACACTGAAGCTTTCTTT. This sequence encodes CASRLGTVNTEAFF.